This T cell receptor beta chain was identified in a study of T cells in Graves' hyperthyroidism and ophthalmopathy. What was amplified from RNA transcripts were TCR beta CDR3 regions. First-round RT-PCR with HTBI primers amplified the TCR CDR3 region. Using its own MiXCR run on the multiplex PCR reads, TCRdb lists one record per CDR3 protein. The sample lists 550,000 to 600,000 distinct CDR3 sequences, 14% occurring once. The germline gives CDR1 MNHNS, CDR2 SASEGT. V shed 4 bases and J shed 10 bases, with 17 bases lying between them. This CDR3 contains 15 residues. This clonotype was recorded many times. Its antigen is unidentified. Study-wide results and limits: The majority of expanded thyroid clonotypes above 0.001 also appeared in blood.

The chain carries TRBV6-1 and TRBJ1-6; no clear D gene. The sequence derives from a woman aged 18 to 35 with Graves' ophthalmopathy. Sequencing was carried out using blood. The DNA of the CDR3 is TGTGCCAGCAGTGGAAGTAGACTGAGAAACTCACCCCTCCACTTT. Protein: CASSGSRLRNSPLHF.